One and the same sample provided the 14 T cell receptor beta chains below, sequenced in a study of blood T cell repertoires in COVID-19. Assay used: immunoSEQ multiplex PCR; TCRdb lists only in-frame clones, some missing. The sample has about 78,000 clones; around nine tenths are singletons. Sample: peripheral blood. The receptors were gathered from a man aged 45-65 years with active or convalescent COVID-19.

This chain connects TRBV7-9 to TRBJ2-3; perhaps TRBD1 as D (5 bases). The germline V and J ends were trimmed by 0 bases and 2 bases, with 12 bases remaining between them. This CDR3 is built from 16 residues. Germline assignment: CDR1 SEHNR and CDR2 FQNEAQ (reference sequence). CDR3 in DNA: TGTGCCAGCAGCTTAGCGCAGGGCGGACCCACAGATACGCAGTATTTT. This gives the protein CASSLAQGGPTDTQYF.

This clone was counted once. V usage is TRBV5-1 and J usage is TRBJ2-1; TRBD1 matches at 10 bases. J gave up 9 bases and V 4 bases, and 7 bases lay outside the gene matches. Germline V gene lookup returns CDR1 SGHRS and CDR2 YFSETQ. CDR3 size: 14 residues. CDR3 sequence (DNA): TGCGCCAGCAGCACCCGACAGGGGGCGGCTGAGCAGTTCTTC. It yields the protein CASSTRQGAAEQFF.

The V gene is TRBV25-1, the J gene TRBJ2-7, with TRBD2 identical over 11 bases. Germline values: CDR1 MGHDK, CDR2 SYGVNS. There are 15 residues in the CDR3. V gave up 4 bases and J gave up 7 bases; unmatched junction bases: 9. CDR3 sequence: CASSGTSGGNMEQYF. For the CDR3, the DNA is TGTGCCAGCAGTGGAACTAGCGGGGGAAACATGGAGCAGTACTTC.

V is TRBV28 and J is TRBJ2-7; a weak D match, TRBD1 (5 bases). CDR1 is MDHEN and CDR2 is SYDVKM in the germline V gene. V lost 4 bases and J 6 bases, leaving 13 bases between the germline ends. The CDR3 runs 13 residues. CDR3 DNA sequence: TGTGCCAGCAGTTCCGGACCCCAGGGCGAGCAGTACGTC. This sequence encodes CASSSGPQGEQYV.

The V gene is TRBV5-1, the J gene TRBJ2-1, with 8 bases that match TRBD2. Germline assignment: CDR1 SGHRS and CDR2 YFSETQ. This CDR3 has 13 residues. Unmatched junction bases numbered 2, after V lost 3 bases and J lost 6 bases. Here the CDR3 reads CASSSGLANEQFF. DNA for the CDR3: TGCGCCAGCAGCTCCGGACTAGCCAATGAGCAGTTCTTC.

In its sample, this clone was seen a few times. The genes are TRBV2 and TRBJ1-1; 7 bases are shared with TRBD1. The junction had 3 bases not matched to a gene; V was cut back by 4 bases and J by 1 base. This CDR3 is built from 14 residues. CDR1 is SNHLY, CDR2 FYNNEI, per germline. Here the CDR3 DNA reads TGTGCCAGCAGTGGCTCAGGGGGGAACACTGAAGCTTTCTTT. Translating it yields CASSGSGGNTEAFF.

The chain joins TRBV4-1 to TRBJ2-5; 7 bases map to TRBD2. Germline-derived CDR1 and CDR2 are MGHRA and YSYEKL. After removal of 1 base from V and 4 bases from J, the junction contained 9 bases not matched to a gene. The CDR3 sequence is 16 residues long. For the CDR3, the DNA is TGCGCCAGCAGCCAAGGGGTGATGGCGGGGGTAGAGACCCAGTACTTC. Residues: CASSQGVMAGVETQYF.

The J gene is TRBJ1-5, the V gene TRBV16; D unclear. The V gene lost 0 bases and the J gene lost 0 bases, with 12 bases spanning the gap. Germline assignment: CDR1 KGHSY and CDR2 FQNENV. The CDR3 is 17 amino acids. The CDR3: CASSQSFGPYSNQPQHF. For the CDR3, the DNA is TGTGCCAGCAGCCAATCGTTCGGTCCCTATAGCAATCAGCCCCAGCATTTT.

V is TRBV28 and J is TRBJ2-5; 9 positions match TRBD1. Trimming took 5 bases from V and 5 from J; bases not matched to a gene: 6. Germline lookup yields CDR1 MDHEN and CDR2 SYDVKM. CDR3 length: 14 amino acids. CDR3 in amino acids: CASSPRDRVETQYF. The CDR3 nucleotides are TGTGCCAGCAGTCCCCGGGACAGGGTGGAGACCCAGTACTTC.

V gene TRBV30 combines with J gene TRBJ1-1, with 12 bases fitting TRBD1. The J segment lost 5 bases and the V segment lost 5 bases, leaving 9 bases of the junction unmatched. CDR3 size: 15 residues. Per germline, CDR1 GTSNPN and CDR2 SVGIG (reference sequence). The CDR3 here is CAWEGTGGSWTEAFF. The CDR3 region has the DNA TGTGCCTGGGAGGGGACAGGGGGCTCCTGGACTGAAGCTTTCTTT.

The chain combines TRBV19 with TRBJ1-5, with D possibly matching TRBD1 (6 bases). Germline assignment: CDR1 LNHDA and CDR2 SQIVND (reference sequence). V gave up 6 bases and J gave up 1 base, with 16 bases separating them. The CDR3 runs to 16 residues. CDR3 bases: TGTGCCAGTAGGCCATACAGGGAGGGGAGCAATCAGCCCCAGCATTTT. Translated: CASRPYREGSNQPQHF. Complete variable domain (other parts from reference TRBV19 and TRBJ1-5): DGGITQSPKYLFRKEGQNVTLSCEQNLNHDAMYWYRQDPGQGLRLIYYSQIVNDFQKGDIAEGYSVSREKKESFPLTVTSAQKNPTAFYLCASRPYREGSNQPQHFGDGTRLSIL.

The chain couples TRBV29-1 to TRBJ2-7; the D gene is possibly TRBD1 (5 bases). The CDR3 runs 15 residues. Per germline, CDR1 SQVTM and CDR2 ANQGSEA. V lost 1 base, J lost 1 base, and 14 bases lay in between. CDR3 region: CSVEGVQGDSYEQYF. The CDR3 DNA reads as TGCAGCGTTGAAGGGGTCCAGGGTGATTCCTACGAGCAGTACTTC.

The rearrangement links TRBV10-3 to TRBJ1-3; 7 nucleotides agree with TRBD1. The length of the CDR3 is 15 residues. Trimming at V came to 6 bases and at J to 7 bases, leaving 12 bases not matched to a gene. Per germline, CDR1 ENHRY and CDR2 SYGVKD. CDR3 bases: TGTGCCATCAGGCCCGAAGGGACAGCCGGGAACACCATATATTTT. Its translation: CAIRPEGTAGNTIYF.

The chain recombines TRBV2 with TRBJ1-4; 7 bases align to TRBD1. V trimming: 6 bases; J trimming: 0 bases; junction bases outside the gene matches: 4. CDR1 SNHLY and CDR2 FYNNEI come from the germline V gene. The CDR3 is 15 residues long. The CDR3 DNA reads TGTGCCAGCAGCGCGGGACAGACAACTAATGAAAAACTGTTTTTT. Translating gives CASSAGQTTNEKLFF.